Following are 8 T cell receptor beta chains from one sample sequenced in a study of control samples from healthy donors and cancer patients. The protocol was immunoSEQ multiplex PCR, while the TCRdb copy is restricted to in-frame clones and leaves out a portion. The profile shows approximately 58,000 clones, about 87% of them singletons. Sequenced input: PBMCs. All receptors derive from a woman aged 60-70 years with lung cancer.

This clone was found a few times. This chain connects TRBV25-1 to TRBJ1-4, with D perhaps TRBD1 (5 bases). Trimming shortened V by 4 bases and J by 10 bases, and 16 bases separated the two germline ends. The CDR3 runs 14 residues. Germline CDR1 reads MGHDK; CDR2 reads SYGVNS. The CDR3, as DNA: TGTGCCAGCAGTGGACAGTCGGTGACGGGAAAACTGTTTTTT. Protein product: CASSGQSVTGKLFF.

The rearrangement uses TRBV6-6 and TRBJ2-1, with 7 bases aligning to TRBD1. The CDR3 runs to 14 residues. CDR1 is MNHNY, CDR2 SVGAGI, per germline (reference sequence). Trimming took 0 bases from V and 16 from J; bases not matched to a gene: 12. In nucleotides, the CDR3 is TGTGCCAGCAGTTACTCTGATGGGGGCAGGGGGACATTCTTC. Its translation: CASSYSDGGRGTFF.

The rearrangement joins TRBV6-1 to TRBJ2-7, with TRBD2 identical over 12 bases. The CDR3 is made up of 20 amino acids. Germline V gene data show CDR1 as MNHNS and CDR2 as SASEGT. The V gene end was trimmed by 0 bases and the J gene end by 0 bases; junction bases not matched to a gene: 12. Here the CDR3 DNA reads TGTGCCAGCAGTGAAGCGCAGTGGCAGGGACTAGCGGGTGGCTCCTACGAGCAGTACTTC. As protein: CASSEAQWQGLAGGSYEQYF.

This clone was counted a single time. The rearrangement uses TRBV7-3 and TRBJ1-5; tentative D call: TRBD1 (6 bases). CDR3 length: 14 residues. Trimming cost V 6 bases and J 4 bases, with 13 bases left between them. Germline V gives CDR1 SGHTA, CDR2 FQGTGA. The CDR3 sequence: CASSEGGFNQPQHF. The CDR3 DNA sequence: TGTGCCAGCAGTGAGGGGGGGTTTAATCAGCCCCAGCATTTT.

The rearrangement links TRBV21-1 to TRBJ1-2. TRBV21-1 is given as a pseudogene. There are 14 residues in the CDR3. This CDR3 reads CASSKVGLGHGYTF. The CDR3 DNA reads as TGTGCCAGCAGCAAAGTCGGCCTCGGCCATGGCTACACCTTC.

The chain links TRBV2 to TRBJ1-1; D not resolved. V was shortened by 6 bases and J by 4 bases, with 12 bases between the two germline ends. CDR3 length: 13 residues. CDR1 is SNHLY, CDR2 FYNNEI, per germline. The chain's CDR3 is CASSKQELTEAFF. The DNA for the CDR3 is TGTGCCAGCAGCAAACAAGAACTCACTGAAGCTTTCTTT.

V usage is TRBV12-5 and J usage is TRBJ2-7; 8 bases are a match to TRBD1. Germline values: CDR1 LGHNT, CDR2 FRNRAP. The CDR3 runs 13 residues. V was clipped by 6 bases and J by 7 bases; unmatched bases: 8. This CDR3 reads CASGLGQGEEQYF. The CDR3 nucleotides are TGTGCTAGTGGGCTAGGACAGGGAGAGGAGCAGTACTTC.

V is TRBV2 and J is TRBJ2-2; D gene uncertain. The CDR3 extends over 12 amino acids. The V and J ends lost 5 bases and 4 bases respectively, with 5 bases between them. Per germline, CDR1 SNHLY and CDR2 FYNNEI. CDR3 DNA sequence: TGTGCCAGCAGTCTACTCACCGGGGAGCTGTTTTTT. Translation gives CASSLLTGELFF.